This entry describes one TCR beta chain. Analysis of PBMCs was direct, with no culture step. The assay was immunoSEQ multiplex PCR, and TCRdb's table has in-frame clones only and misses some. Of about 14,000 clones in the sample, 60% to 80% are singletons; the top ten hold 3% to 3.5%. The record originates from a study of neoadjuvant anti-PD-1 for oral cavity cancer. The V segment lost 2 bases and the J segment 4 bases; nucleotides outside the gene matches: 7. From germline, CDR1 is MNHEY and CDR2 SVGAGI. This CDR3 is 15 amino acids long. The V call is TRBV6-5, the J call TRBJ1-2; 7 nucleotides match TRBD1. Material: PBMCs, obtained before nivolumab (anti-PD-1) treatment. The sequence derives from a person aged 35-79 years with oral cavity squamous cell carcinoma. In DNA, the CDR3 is TGTGCCAGCAGTTACGGGCAGGGGGTGATCTATGGCTACACCTTC. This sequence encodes CASSYGQGVIYGYTF.